One sample yielded the 30 T cell receptor beta chains listed below, sequenced in a study of early T cells in non-severe SARS-CoV-2 infection. TCRdb used MiXCR to reprocess the 5' RACE reads, holding one entry per CDR3 protein. The table records more than 70,000 distinct CDR3 sequences, around 11% of them present only once. The sequences come from whole blood, collected at baseline. These receptors were taken from an adult who was a healthcare worker with PCR-confirmed SARS-CoV-2 infection or an uninfected control (not recorded which).

This chain links TRBV7-8 with TRBJ1-4, with a possible D match to TRBD1 (6 bases). V was shortened by 2 bases and J by 1 base, with 14 bases between the two germline ends. CDR3 length: 17 amino acids. Germline V gene sequence: CDR1 SGHVS, CDR2 FQNEAQ. DNA for the CDR3: TGTGCCAGCAGCTTATCGGGGGCCAGAGTAACTAATGAAAAACTGTTTTTT. Translating gives CASSLSGARVTNEKLFF.

This clonotype was observed a few times. The V call is TRBV20-1, the J call TRBJ1-4; D perhaps matches TRBD1 (5 bases). The CDR3 is 15 amino acids. Germline V gives CDR1 DFQATT, CDR2 SNEGSKA (reference sequence). V was shortened by 1 base and J by 5 bases, with 14 bases between the two germline ends. CDR3 residues: CSARAAGYRNEKLFF. CDR3 DNA sequence: TGCAGTGCTAGAGCCGCAGGGTACCGCAATGAAAAACTGTTTTTT.

This clonotype has a count of ten or more. The rearrangement links TRBV12-3 or TRBV12-4 to TRBJ1-2; maybe TRBD1 (5 bases). The CDR3 extends over 13 amino acids. The ends were cut back, 5 bases at V and 0 bases at J, with 7 bases in the middle. The CDR3 is CASSPGPNYGYTF. In DNA form, the CDR3 reads TGTGCCAGCAGTCCGGGGCCTAACTATGGCTACACCTTC.

The rearrangement links TRBV7-2 to TRBJ2-2, with D perhaps matching TRBD2 (6 bases). The CDR3 runs 16 residues. V was shortened by 0 bases and J by 7 bases, with 15 bases between the two germline ends. Per germline, CDR1 SGHTA and CDR2 FQGNSA. The CDR3 is CASSLAPGRSGGELFF. The CDR3 DNA reads TGTGCCAGCAGCTTAGCGCCAGGGAGGTCTGGCGGGGAGCTGTTTTTT.

The chain is built from TRBV6-6 and TRBJ1-5; 10 nucleotides agree with TRBD1. V was pared by 6 bases and J by 6 bases, with 8 bases of the junction left unmatched. The CDR3 contains 15 residues. The germline CDR1 and CDR2 sequences are MNHNY and SVGAGI (reference sequence). CDR3 nucleotide sequence: TGTGCCAGCAGCCCAGGGACAGGGGTAAGTCAGCCCCAGCATTTT. Amino acids: CASSPGTGVSQPQHF.

V usage is TRBV7-2 and J usage is TRBJ2-5; D uncertain. Germline CDR1 reads SGHTA; CDR2 reads FQGNSA. Trimming took off 1 base at V and 3 bases at J, with 9 bases between the two ends. This CDR3 region has 14 residues. CDR3: CASSLVSVKETQYF. The DNA for the CDR3 is TGTGCCAGCAGCTTAGTTTCAGTGAAAGAGACCCAGTACTTC.

This clonotype has more than one count but fewer than ten. V and J are TRBV12-3 or TRBV12-4 and TRBJ2-7; 8 positions agree with TRBD1. This CDR3 has 15 amino acids. V shed 6 bases, J shed 3 bases, and the junction held 10 bases outside the gene matches. The CDR3 nucleotides are TGTGCCAGCAGCATGACAGGGGCCTGGGGCTACGAGCAGTACTTC. It is translated as CASSMTGAWGYEQYF.

The genes are TRBV29-1 and TRBJ2-5, with TRBD1 matching over 9 bases. Germline CDR1 reads SQVTM; CDR2 reads ANQGSEA. CDR3 size: 14 residues. V dropped 3 bases and J dropped 2; count of bases not matched to a gene: 4. CDR3 bases: TGCAGCGTTGAGACAGGGGGTACACAAGAGACCCAGTACTTC. This sequence encodes CSVETGGTQETQYF.

This clonotype appeared a few times. V usage is TRBV19 and J usage is TRBJ1-2; D is unclear. Germline V CDR1 and CDR2: LNHDA, SQIVND (reference sequence). Between the trimmed V and J ends, which lost 3 bases and 4 bases, there was a span of 9 bases. The CDR3 runs to 13 residues. CDR3 loop: CASSIQRGYGYTF. As DNA, the CDR3 is TGTGCCAGTAGTATCCAGCGGGGCTATGGCTACACCTTC. The full variable domain, in which reference TRBV19 and TRBJ1-2 provide the parts outside the CDR3, is DGGITQSPKYLFRKEGQNVTLSCEQNLNHDAMYWYRQDPGQGLRLIYYSQIVNDFQKGDIAEGYSVSREKKESFPLTVTSAQKNPTAFYLCASSIQRGYGYTFGSGTRLTVV.

DNA for the CDR3: TGTGCCAGCAGCACCCCCCCTGGAAACACCATATATTTT. This codes for CASSTPPGNTIYF. V usage is TRBV11-2 and J usage is TRBJ1-3; D is unclear. Germline V gene data show CDR1 as SGHAT and CDR2 as FQNNGV. The V gene lost 5 bases and the J gene lost 2 bases, with 7 bases spanning the gap. The CDR3 loop spans 13 amino acids.

The chain combines TRBV18 with TRBJ2-3; D call uncertain. CDR1 is KGHSH and CDR2 is LQKENI in the germline V gene. The CDR3 is made up of 15 amino acids. Trimming stripped 3 bases from V and 1 base from J, with 11 bases between. CDR3: CASSPRSGGTDTQYF. In DNA, the CDR3 is TGTGCCAGCTCACCGAGAAGTGGGGGCACAGATACGCAGTATTTT. Full variable domain (missing parts from reference TRBV18 and TRBJ2-3): NAGVMQNPRHLVRRRGQEARLRCSPMKGHSHVYWYRQLPEEGLKFMVYLQKENIIDESGMPKERFSAEFPKEGPSILRIQQVVRGDSAAYFCASSPRSGGTDTQYFGPGTRLTVL.

This clonotype was counted at least ten times. This sequence joins TRBV29-1 and TRBJ2-6; the D is unclear. Trimming removed 0 bases from V and 2 bases from J, with 5 bases in between. The CDR3 has 14 amino acids. Looked up from germline, CDR1 is SQVTM and CDR2 is ANQGSEA. CDR3 DNA: TGCAGCGTTGAAGAGGTTACTGGGGCCAACGTCCTGACTTTC. As protein: CSVEEVTGANVLTF.

The chain carries TRBV18 and TRBJ2-3; D is possibly TRBD2 (6 bases). Germline loops: CDR1 KGHSH, CDR2 LQKENI. V lost 3 bases, J lost 3 bases, and 16 bases lay in between. CDR3 length equals 16 residues. CDR3: CASSPSSRGATDTQYF. DNA of the CDR3: TGTGCCAGCTCACCTTCTTCTCGCGGGGCAACAGATACGCAGTATTTT.

In this sample, this clonotype turned up many times. This chain connects TRBV20-1 to TRBJ2-2; the D gene is possibly TRBD1 (5 bases). This CDR3 is built from 14 residues. V was cut by 3 bases and J by 6 bases, with 14 bases left in between. Germline assignment: CDR1 DFQATT and CDR2 SNEGSKA (reference sequence). DNA of the CDR3: TGCAGTGCTAGTGGGCCAGCCAGGGCCGGGGAGCTGTTTTTT. Translated, it gives CSASGPARAGELFF.

This clonotype was picked up a small number of times. This chain connects TRBV20-1 to TRBJ2-7; TRBD1 might be the D (5 bases). Germline CDR1 and CDR2: DFQATT and SNEGSKA (reference sequence). The CDR3 is 13 residues long. V lost 0 bases to trimming and J lost 5 bases, with 11 bases between them. This CDR3 reads CSARDPTVNEQYF. DNA of the CDR3: TGCAGTGCTAGAGACCCGACAGTGAACGAGCAGTACTTC.

The CDR3 region has the DNA TGTGCCAGCAGGCTAACGGGTGGAACAACCTTTCCCACTGAAGCTTTCTTT. Residues: CASRLTGGTTFPTEAFF. The chain is built from TRBV28 and TRBJ1-1; D call uncertain. The CDR3 is 17 amino acids. CDR1 and CDR2 from the germline V gene are MDHEN and SYDVKM. V lost 6 bases to trimming and J lost 4 bases, with 24 bases between them.

The CDR3 here is CASSHGGGPYEQYF. The CDR3 coding sequence is TGCGCCAGCAGCCACGGAGGCGGTCCCTACGAGCAGTACTTC. The rearrangement links TRBV5-1 to TRBJ2-7, with a possible D match to TRBD2 (5 bases). Germline-derived CDR1 and CDR2 are SGHRS and YFSETQ. This CDR3 spans 14 amino acids. The germline V and J ends were trimmed by 4 bases and 2 bases, with 13 bases remaining between them.

This clonotype was seen many times. V gene TRBV5-5 combines with J gene TRBJ2-2; D not certain. V was cut by 2 bases and J by 0 bases, with 11 bases left in between. CDR3 length: 16 residues. Germline V gene data show CDR1 as SGHKS and CDR2 as YYEKEE (reference sequence). The CDR3 sequence is CASSFSMGPNTGELFF. CDR3 nucleotide sequence: TGTGCCAGCAGCTTTTCCATGGGCCCGAACACCGGGGAGCTGTTTTTT.

This clonotype was detected many times. The CDR3 reads CASGNRRANVLTF. In nucleotides, the CDR3 is TGTGCCAGCGGAAATCGAAGGGCCAACGTCCTGACTTTC. The genes are TRBV7-9 and TRBJ2-6; no clear D gene. This CDR3 is 13 amino acids long. The germline V and J ends were trimmed by 8 bases and 5 bases, with 10 bases remaining between them. The germline V gene has CDR1 SEHNR and CDR2 FQNEAQ (reference sequence).

The V call is TRBV7-2, the J call TRBJ2-7, with a tentative D call TRBD1 (6 bases). This CDR3 spans 14 amino acids. Trimming left V 1 base short and J 3 bases short, with 10 bases between. Germline assignment: CDR1 SGHTA and CDR2 FQGNSA. The CDR3 protein is CASSLDNRDYEQYF. In nucleotides, the CDR3 is TGTGCCAGCAGCTTAGACAACAGGGACTACGAGCAGTACTTC.

The gene calls are TRBV29-1 and TRBJ2-7, with no clear D. CDR3 length equals 12 residues. Trimming removed 5 bases at V and 2 bases at J, with 10 bases between. Germline V gene sequence: CDR1 SQVTM, CDR2 ANQGSEA. The DNA of the CDR3 is TGCAGCGTTAACTTGGGGACCTACGAGCAGTACTTC. This codes for CSVNLGTYEQYF.

This clonotype was detected a few times. The V and J genes are TRBV6-5 and TRBJ2-5; 11 bases agree with TRBD2. The CDR3 spans 15 residues. Unmatched junction bases numbered 4, after V lost 5 bases and J lost 2 bases. The V gene's germline CDR1 is MNHEY and CDR2 SVGAGI. CDR3 protein: CASSGTSGRQETQYF. CDR3 DNA sequence: TGTGCCAGCAGTGGGACTAGCGGACGACAAGAGACCCAGTACTTC.

This clonotype was seen ten or more times. This chain joins TRBV6-6 and TRBJ1-6; TRBD1 aligns across 8 bases. J was trimmed by 5 bases and V by 5 bases; bases with no gene match: 2. The CDR3 sequence is 14 residues long. The germline gives CDR1 MNHNY, CDR2 SVGAGI (reference sequence). The CDR3 sequence is CASSLGQDNSPLHF. CDR3 DNA sequence: TGTGCCAGCAGTCTGGGACAGGATAATTCACCCCTCCACTTT.

The rearrangement links TRBV29-1 to TRBJ2-5; the D is unclear. The CDR3 covers 14 residues. The V gene lost 4 bases and the J gene lost 2 bases, with 14 bases spanning the gap. CDR1 is SQVTM, CDR2 ANQGSEA, per germline. Here the CDR3 DNA reads TGCAGCGTTGTAATAGGGTCCCTTCAAGAGACCCAGTACTTC. It encodes CSVVIGSLQETQYF.

V gene TRBV7-9 combines with J gene TRBJ1-4, with D unclear. The CDR3 is made up of 14 amino acids. From germline, CDR1 is SEHNR and CDR2 FQNEAQ (reference sequence). V dropped 6 bases and J dropped 0 bases, with 8 bases sitting between them. The chain's CDR3 is CASRYGSTNEKLFF. The CDR3, as DNA: TGTGCCAGCAGATACGGGTCAACTAATGAAAAACTGTTTTTT.

The sample holds many counts of this clonotype. The rearrangement links TRBV20-1 to TRBJ2-5; TRBD1 might be the D (6 bases). Looked up from germline, CDR1 is DFQATT and CDR2 is SNEGSKA (reference sequence). This CDR3 contains 12 residues. V was clipped by 5 bases and J by 5 bases, with 12 bases between them. CDR3 nucleotide sequence: TGCAGTGCTTCCAGGGGCGGGGAGACCCAGTACTTC. Translating it yields CSASRGGETQYF.

The chain is built from TRBV11-2 and TRBJ2-3; maybe TRBD2 (6 bases). This CDR3 has 15 amino acids. With 2 bases removed from V and 2 bases from J, the gap between germline ends came to 11 bases. Per germline, CDR1 SGHAT and CDR2 FQNNGV. The CDR3 reads CASSLLRGITDTQYF. In DNA, the CDR3 is TGTGCCAGCAGCTTACTCCGGGGGATCACAGATACGCAGTATTTT.

The chain combines TRBV7-8 with TRBJ2-5; 12 bases match TRBD2. The germline V gene encodes CDR1 SGHVS and CDR2 FQNEAQ. The CDR3 length is 16 residues. Germline trimming cut 4 bases from V and 5 bases from J; bases unmatched to any gene: 8. CDR3 region: CASSSPRTSGVETQYF. CDR3 in DNA: TGTGCCAGCAGCTCCCCTCGGACTAGCGGGGTTGAGACCCAGTACTTC. The full variable domain, completed using reference TRBV7-8 and TRBJ2-5, is GAGVSQSPRYKVAKRGQDVALRCDPISGHVSLFWYQQALGQGPEFLTYFQNEAQLDKSGLPSDRFFAERPEGSVSTLKIQRTQQEDSAVYLCASSSPRTSGVETQYFGPGTRLLVL.

This clonotype was detected ten times or more. The V and J genes are TRBV4-2 and TRBJ1-3; D is unresolved. Germline assignment: CDR1 LGHNA and CDR2 YNFKEQ. Trimming removed 4 bases from V and 5 bases from J, with 15 bases in between. The CDR3 has 15 amino acids. The CDR3 region is CASSLQARLRNTIYF. Written as DNA, the CDR3 is TGTGCCAGCAGCCTCCAAGCAAGGTTAAGAAACACCATATATTTT.

The rearrangement joins TRBV5-4 to TRBJ1-1; 11 bases are a match to TRBD1. CDR1 SGHNT and CDR2 YYREEE come from the germline V gene (reference sequence). The CDR3 is 15 amino acids. V shed 4 bases, J shed 4 bases, and the junction held 6 bases outside the gene matches. CDR3 residues: CASSRGQGAGTEAFF. CDR3 in DNA: TGTGCCAGCAGCCGAGGACAGGGGGCTGGCACTGAAGCTTTCTTT.